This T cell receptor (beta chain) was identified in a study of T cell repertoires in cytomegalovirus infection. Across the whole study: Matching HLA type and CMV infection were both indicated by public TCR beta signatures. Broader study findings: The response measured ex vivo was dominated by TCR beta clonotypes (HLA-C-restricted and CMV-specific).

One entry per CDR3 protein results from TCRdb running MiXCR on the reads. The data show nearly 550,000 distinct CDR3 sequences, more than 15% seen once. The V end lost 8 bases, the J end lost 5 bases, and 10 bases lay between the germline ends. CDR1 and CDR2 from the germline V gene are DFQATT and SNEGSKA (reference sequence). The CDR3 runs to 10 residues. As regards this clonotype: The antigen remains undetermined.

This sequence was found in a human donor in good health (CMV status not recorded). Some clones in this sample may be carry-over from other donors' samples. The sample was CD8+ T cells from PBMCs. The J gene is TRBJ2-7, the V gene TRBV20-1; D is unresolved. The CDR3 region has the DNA TGCAGTACTAATGGGAACGAGCAGTACTTC. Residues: CSTNGNEQYF.